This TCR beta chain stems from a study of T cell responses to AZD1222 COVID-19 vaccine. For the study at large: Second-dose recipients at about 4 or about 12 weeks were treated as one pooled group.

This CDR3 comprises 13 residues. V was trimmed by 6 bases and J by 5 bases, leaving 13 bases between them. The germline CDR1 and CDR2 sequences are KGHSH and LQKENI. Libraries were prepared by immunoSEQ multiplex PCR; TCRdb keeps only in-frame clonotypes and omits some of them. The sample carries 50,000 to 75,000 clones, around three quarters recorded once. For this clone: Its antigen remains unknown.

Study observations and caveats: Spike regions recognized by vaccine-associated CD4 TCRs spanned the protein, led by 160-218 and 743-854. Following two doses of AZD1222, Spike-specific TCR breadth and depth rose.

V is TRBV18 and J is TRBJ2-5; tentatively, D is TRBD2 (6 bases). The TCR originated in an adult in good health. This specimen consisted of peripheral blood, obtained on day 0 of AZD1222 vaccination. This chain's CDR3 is CASSPGVEETQYF. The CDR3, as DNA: TGTGCCAGCTCGCCGGGGGTGGAGGAGACCCAGTACTTC. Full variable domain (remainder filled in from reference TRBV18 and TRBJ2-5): NAGVMQNPRHLVRRRGQEARLRCSPMKGHSHVYWYRQLPEEGLKFMVYLQKENIIDESGMPKERFSAEFPKEGPSILRIQQVVRGDSAAYFCASSPGVEETQYFGPGTRLLVL.